The entry below gives a single T cell receptor beta chain sequence along with its context. This receptor's antigen is unknown. No base qualities exist here, and no much larger clone lies one base off it. The source of the sample is a study of T cell repertoires in cytomegalovirus infection (dated by TCRdb to between 2019 and 2020). Regarding the complete study: The HLA type of each donor mattered for the analysis, because public TCR beta signatures pointed to carriage of CMV infection along with the matching HLA type. The paper's findings and limits, for the study overall: The ex vivo response was dominated by HLA-C-restricted CMV-specific TCR beta clonotypes, which also provided the single most frequent clonotype in two of eight donors. In both this cohort and an independent roughly 400-donor cohort, the cumulative frequency of public TCR beta family members distinguished carriers of CMV infection plus the relevant HLA type.

The data were produced on an Illumina HiSeq 1500. TCRdb reprocessed the public reads (quality trimming at Q25 with fastp, clone calling with MiXCR) and kept in-frame beta chains. Every entry covers one CDR3 protein and lists the most common genes and DNA from its rows. This sample is represented by more than 650,000 distinct CDR3 sequences; roughly 36% of them were singletons. Jointly, the top ten make up about 2.8% of the sample. Taken from the germline V gene, the CDR1 and CDR2 loops are SGHVS and FNYEAQ. The CDR3 contains 18 residues, cysteine and phenylalanine counted. The sequence is cut down to CDR3 DNA, 54 bases in frame from base 1. V lost 0 bases and J lost 3 bases, and the count of bases not matched to a germline gene is 10.

The sample was PBMCs. This receptor chain uses TRBV7-6 and TRBJ2-7, with 11 middle bases fitting TRBD1. This sequence was found in a human donor in good health (CMV status not recorded). Some clones in this sample may be carry-over from other donors' samples. The nucleotide sequence reads TGTGCCAGCAGCTTAGCGCCTCGGGGACAGGGGGGGCTCTACGAGCAGTACTTC. Its protein product is CASSLAPRGQGGLYEQYF.